Listed below are T cell receptor beta chains from one sample, sequenced in a study of blood T cell repertoires in COVID-19. Clones were read by immunoSEQ multiplex PCR, and TCRdb kept only the in-frame ones, dropping some. Of 200,000 to 250,000 clones in the sample, 89% were seen once. The specimen sequenced was peripheral blood. These receptors were collected from a man in his 60s who had recovered from COVID-19. CDR3s include the opening cysteine and the closing phenylalanine or tryptophan. A D gene is named only where the DNA matches it firmly. Rows may omit the clone size; those that give it use once, few, many or a size class.

NA | TRBJ1-1 | NA | TRBV27 | CASSLSRTASFMNTEAFF | TGTGCCAGCAGTTTATCGAGGACAGCTTCATTTATGAACACTGAAGCTTTCTTT
NA | TRBJ2-2 | TRBD1 | TRBV29-1 | CSAKTGANTGELFF | TGCAGCGCCAAGACAGGGGCGAACACCGGGGAGCTGTTTTTT
NA | TRBJ1-1 | NA | TRBV12-3/TRBV12-4 | CASSLFAGNEAFF | TGTGCCAGCAGTTTATTTGCGGGGAATGAAGCTTTCTTT
once | TRBJ2-6 | TRBD1 | TRBV27 | CASSLSWGQGGSGANVLTF | TGTGCCAGCAGTTTATCGTGGGGACAGGGCGGATCAGGGGCCAACGTCCTGACTTTC
NA | TRBJ2-1 | NA | TRBV7-2 | CASSRSGHNEQFF | TGTGCCAGCAGTCGGAGCGGTCACAATGAGCAGTTCTTC
NA | TRBJ2-3 | TRBD2 | TRBV19 | CASSKSGGAGLDTQYF | TGTGCCAGTAGTAAAAGCGGGGGGGCCGGGTTGGATACGCAGTATTTT
once | TRBJ2-3 | TRBD1 | TRBV7-2 | CASSPRTGLRSDTQYF | TGTGCCAGCAGCCCTCGGACAGGGTTGAGGTCAGATACGCAGTATTTT
once | TRBJ2-7 | NA | TRBV19 | CASSIGAGITYEQYF | TGTGCCAGTAGTATAGGGGCAGGGATCACCTACGAGCAGTACTTC
NA | TRBJ1-2 | TRBD1 | TRBV6-1 | CASSERSGTAVGYTF | TGTGCCAGCAGTGAAAGGTCCGGGACAGCCGTTGGCTACACCTTC
few | TRBJ2-7 | TRBD1 | TRBV5-1 | CASSLEGQGYNEQYF | TGCGCCAGCAGCTTGGAGGGACAGGGGTATAACGAGCAGTACTTC
NA | TRBJ1-5 | TRBD1 | TRBV5-1 | CASSLEGQGGQPQHF | TGCGCCAGCAGCTTGGAAGGACAGGGCGGCCAGCCCCAGCATTTT
NA | TRBJ2-5 | NA | TRBV18 | CASSPPAGQETQYF | TGTGCCAGCTCACCACCAGCAGGCCAAGAGACCCAGTACTTC
few | TRBJ2-1 | NA | TRBV30 | CAWSLLGDEQFF | TGTGCCTGGAGTCTACTCGGGGATGAGCAGTTCTTC
NA | TRBJ1-1 | NA | TRBV14 | CASSQDLRGAEAFF | TGTGCCAGCAGCCAAGATCTGCGGGGGGCGGAAGCTTTCTTT
NA | TRBJ2-5 | NA | TRBV11-2 | CASSKQGIGTQYF | TGTGCCAGCAGCAAGCAGGGGATTGGGACCCAGTACTTC
NA | TRBJ2-7 | NA | TRBV20-1 | CSASSTRAGSYEQYF | TGCAGTGCTAGTAGTACCCGGGCGGGTTCCTACGAGCAGTACTTC
NA | TRBJ2-7 | TRBD1 | TRBV3-1/TRBV3-2 | CASSRYRDSHYEQYF | TGTGCCAGCAGCCGCTACCGGGACAGCCACTACGAGCAGTACTTC
NA | TRBJ2-5 | TRBD1 | TRBV15 | CATSRVRQGRETQYF | TGTGCCACCAGCAGAGTACGACAGGGTCGGGAGACCCAGTACTTC
NA | TRBJ1-3 | NA | TRBV27 | CASRPGGSLGGNTIYF | TGTGCCAGCCGTCCTGGGGGGTCCCTGGGGGGAAACACCATATATTTT
NA | TRBJ1-2 | NA | TRBV4-3 | CASSQDQVNYGYTF | TGCGCCAGCAGCCAAGATCAGGTTAACTATGGCTACACCTTC
NA | TRBJ1-5 | NA | TRBV5-1 | CASSLEGVVSNQPQHF | TGCGCCAGCAGCTTGGAGGGGGTCGTCAGCAATCAGCCCCAGCATTTT
NA | TRBJ1-1 | NA | TRBV11-2 | CASSFQVNTEAFF | TGTGCCAGCAGCTTCCAGGTGAACACTGAAGCTTTCTTT
NA | TRBJ2-5 | TRBD2 | TRBV7-8 | CASSYSGLAGIGETQYF | TGTGCCAGCAGCTACTCGGGACTAGCGGGGATTGGAGAGACCCAGTACTTC
NA | TRBJ2-5 | TRBD2 | TRBV9 | CASSPRLAWETQYF | TGTGCCAGCAGCCCACGACTAGCGTGGGAGACCCAGTACTTC
NA | TRBJ2-3 | TRBD2 | TRBV7-6 | CASSSRLAGSTDTQYF | TGTGCCAGCAGCTCACGACTAGCGGGGAGCACAGATACGCAGTATTTT
NA | TRBJ2-1 | NA | TRBV18 | CASSSGRDNEQFF | TGTGCCAGCTCATCCGGTCGGGACAATGAGCAGTTCTTC
NA | TRBJ2-1 | NA | TRBV7-2 | CASSLGFGASANEQFF | TGTGCCAGCAGCTTAGGATTCGGGGCTAGCGCGAATGAGCAGTTCTTC
NA | TRBJ1-4 | NA | TRBV5-1 | CASSLTPTNEKLFF | TGCGCCAGCAGCTTGACACCAACTAATGAAAAACTGTTTTTT
once | TRBJ2-3 | TRBD2 | TRBV6-5 | CASRLSGSYTQYF | TGTGCCAGCAGGCTAAGCGGGAGCTATACGCAGTATTTT
NA | TRBJ1-3 | NA | TRBV15 | CATSRGGSGGNTIYF | TGTGCCACCAGCAGAGGAGGGAGTGGTGGAAACACCATATATTTT
NA | TRBJ1-6 | NA | TRBV3-1/TRBV3-2 | CASGRPGTLHF | TGTGCCAGTGGGAGGCCCGGAACCCTCCACTTT
NA | TRBJ1-2 | TRBD1 | TRBV5-6 | CASSFRGQGGGYTF | TGTGCCAGCAGCTTTCGGGGACAGGGAGGCGGCTACACCTTC
once | TRBJ1-4 | TRBD1 | TRBV5-6 | CASSSTGTGNEKLFF | TGTGCCAGCAGCTCGACCGGGACAGGGAATGAAAAACTGTTTTTT
NA | TRBJ2-1 | NA | TRBV7-3 | CASSLTGRQGRGHYNEQFF | TGTGCCAGCAGCTTAACCGGGAGACAGGGCCGAGGTCATTACAATGAGCAGTTCTTC
NA | TRBJ2-3 | NA | TRBV18 | CASSPSVSTDTQYF | TGTGCCAGCTCACCTTCTGTTAGCACAGATACGCAGTATTTT
once | TRBJ1-5 | NA | TRBV29-1 | CSAGGYNQPQHF | TGCAGCGCCGGGGGGTACAATCAGCCCCAGCATTTT
NA | TRBJ1-4 | NA | TRBV19 | CASSSRREVGANEKLFF | TGTGCCAGTAGTTCTAGACGGGAGGTTGGCGCTAATGAAAAACTGTTTTTT
NA | TRBJ2-3 | TRBD2 | TRBV10-3 | CAISDPTSGVTDTQYF | TGTGCCATCAGTGACCCGACTAGCGGGGTCACAGATACGCAGTATTTT
NA | TRBJ1-3 | NA | TRBV11-2 | CASSLGPSSGNTIYF | TGTGCCAGCAGCTTAGGGCCTAGCTCTGGAAACACCATATATTTT
NA | TRBJ1-1 | NA | TRBV7-3 | CASSRPGGEAFF | TGTGCCAGCAGCCGCCCCGGAGGTGAAGCTTTCTTT
NA | TRBJ1-6 | TRBD1 | TRBV27 | CASSRDRGPSPRSPLHF | TGTGCCAGCAGCCGGGACAGGGGCCCCAGCCCGCGTTCACCCCTCCACTTT
NA | TRBJ2-2 | TRBD2 | TRBV5-4 | CASSFGAGAGGRSGELFF | TGTGCCAGCAGCTTCGGGGCGGGCGCGGGGGGGCGTTCCGGGGAGCTGTTTTTT
NA | TRBJ1-5 | NA | TRBV5-4 | CASSRRASNQPQHF | TGTGCCAGCAGCCGGAGGGCTAGCAATCAGCCCCAGCATTTT
NA | TRBJ1-6 | NA | TRBV28 | CASSLVAYNSPLHF | TGTGCCAGCAGTTTAGTCGCCTATAATTCACCCCTCCACTTT
once | TRBJ2-2 | TRBD2 | TRBV14 | CASSKTSGRTDTGELFF | TGTGCCAGCAGCAAGACTAGCGGGAGAACGGACACCGGGGAGCTGTTTTTT
few | TRBJ1-2 | NA | TRBV7-9 | CASSSDSTYGYTF | TGTGCCAGCAGCTCAGACAGCACCTATGGCTACACCTTC
NA | TRBJ2-1 | TRBD2 | TRBV6-2/TRBV6-3 | CASSYVSSGRNEQFF | TGTGCCAGCAGTTACGTTTCTAGCGGGAGAAATGAGCAGTTCTTC
few | TRBJ1-2 | NA | TRBV10-3 | CAISEQDYGYTF | TGTGCCATCAGTGAACAGGACTATGGCTACACCTTC
NA | TRBJ2-5 | TRBD2 | TRBV9 | CASSLLGTSGGPEERETQYF | TGTGCCAGCAGCCTACTGGGGACTAGCGGGGGACCAGAGGAGAGGGAGACCCAGTACTTC
NA | TRBJ2-2 | NA | TRBV7-2 | CASSTSGGLTGELFF | TGTGCCAGCAGCACGTCAGGGGGGCTCACCGGGGAGCTGTTTTTT
NA | TRBJ2-1 | TRBD1 | TRBV18 | CASSPPGTGSYNEQFF | TGTGCCAGCTCACCACCCGGGACAGGGAGCTACAATGAGCAGTTCTTC
NA | TRBJ1-5 | NA | TRBV28 | CASTPGGVEQPQHF | TGTGCCAGCACCCCTGGAGGGGTAGAACAGCCCCAGCATTTT